Presented here are 30 T cell receptor beta chains from one specimen sequenced in a study of shared clonotypes between healthy human individuals. Measured with immunoSEQ multiplex PCR; TCRdb has only the in-frame clones, and not every one. The sample yields 950,000 to 1,100,000 clones, around 82% seen once. Input material: memory CD4+ T cells from PBMCs. The sample's subset: CD45RA-negative fraction. Receptors originate from a man aged 18 to 30 in good health. Some clones in this sample may be carry-over from other donors' samples.

The gene calls are TRBV7-9 and TRBJ1-2, with D perhaps matching TRBD1 (6 bases). V was cut by 10 bases and J by 4 bases, with 13 bases left in between. CDR1 is SEHNR and CDR2 is FQNEAQ in the germline V gene (reference sequence). This CDR3 is 12 amino acids long. Here the CDR3 reads CATATGSYGYTF. In nucleotides, the CDR3 is TGTGCCACTGCGACAGGAAGCTATGGCTACACCTTC.

This clone was seen repeatedly, ten times or more. V usage is TRBV5-8 and J usage is TRBJ2-7; D may be TRBD2 (5 bases). Germline CDR1 SGHTS, CDR2 YDEGEE. This CDR3 spans 13 amino acids. Deletions cut 6 bases from V and 9 bases from J, with 19 bases between. The CDR3 sequence is CASTYDRTAGQYF. The DNA of the CDR3 is TGTGCCAGCACCTACGACCGGACCGCGGGGCAGTACTTC.

V is TRBV29-1 and J is TRBJ2-3, with 7 bases identical to TRBD2. Trimming took 7 bases from V and 5 from J; bases not matched to a gene: 6. The CDR3 runs to 12 residues. In germline, CDR1 is SQVTM, CDR2 ANQGSEA. CDR3 in DNA: TGCAGCGGGGGGAGGGCGCAAGATACGCAGTATTTT. It specifies CSGGRAQDTQYF.

About this clone itself: Other DNA sequences in the sample encode the same CDR3. The genes are TRBV28 and TRBJ1-2; D gene uncertain. V lost 5 bases, J lost 4 bases, and 8 bases lay in between. The germline V gene has CDR1 MDHEN and CDR2 SYDVKM. This CDR3 region has 12 residues. Written as DNA, the CDR3 is TGTGCCAGCAGTCTAGGAGGCTATGGCTACACCTTC. Its translation: CASSLGGYGYTF.

The chain is built from TRBV5-4 and TRBJ1-1; TRBD1 might be the D (5 bases). Germline V gene sequence: CDR1 SGHNT, CDR2 YYREEE (reference sequence). The ends were cut back, 4 bases at V and 4 bases at J, with 11 bases in the middle. This CDR3 spans 13 amino acids. The CDR3 loop is CASSAPGGTEAFF. CDR3 in DNA: TGTGCCAGCAGCGCCCCGGGGGGCACTGAAGCTTTCTTT.

This rearrangement joins TRBV19 to TRBJ1-1; possibly TRBD1 for D (6 bases). The CDR3 covers 14 residues. Germline CDR1 is LNHDA and CDR2 is SQIVND (reference sequence). Trimming took 5 bases from V and 6 from J, leaving 16 bases between them. The CDR3: CASSRGGGTPEAFF. The CDR3 bases are TGTGCCAGTAGTCGAGGAGGGGGGACCCCTGAAGCTTTCTTT.

This sequence joins TRBV9 and TRBJ1-2; D may be TRBD1 (5 bases). In germline, CDR1 is SGDLS, CDR2 YYNGEE. Trimming cost V 4 bases and J 6 bases, with 10 bases left between them. The CDR3 consists of 12 residues. The CDR3 coding sequence is TGTGCCAGCAGCTCCCAGGGCGATGGCTACACCTTC. This translates into CASSSQGDGYTF.

V is TRBV18 and J is TRBJ2-1, with 7 bases lining up with TRBD2. Germline assignment: CDR1 KGHSH and CDR2 LQKENI. This CDR3 has 16 amino acids. With V trimmed by 5 bases and J by 0 bases, 7 bases remained unmatched. CDR3 coding DNA: TGTGCCAGCTCAGAGAGACTAGCAGACTCCTACAATGAGCAGTTCTTC. Its protein is CASSERLADSYNEQFF.

This chain links TRBV28 with TRBJ2-7; D perhaps matches TRBD2 (6 bases). The CDR3 covers 14 residues. The V end was cut by 5 bases, the J end by 3 bases, with 14 bases between. CDR1 is MDHEN, CDR2 SYDVKM, per germline. CDR3 region: CASSTPGLDYEQYF. The CDR3 region has the DNA TGTGCCAGCAGTACGCCGGGACTGGACTACGAGCAGTACTTC.

Only a few counts were recorded for this clone. V is TRBV10-3 and J is TRBJ1-5; 8 bases are shared with TRBD1. Germline loops: CDR1 ENHRY, CDR2 SYGVKD. There are 15 residues in the CDR3. The V gene end was trimmed by 2 bases and the J gene end by 7 bases; junction bases not matched to a gene: 7. The CDR3 region is CAISEGGTGRQPQHF. The DNA for the CDR3 is TGTGCCATCAGTGAGGGGGGGACAGGCAGGCAGCCCCAGCATTTT.

The chain is built from TRBV7-2 and TRBJ1-4; TRBD1 agrees at 8 bases. There are 16 residues in the CDR3. With 1 base clipped from V and 7 bases from J, the junction kept 8 bases outside the gene matches. CDR1 SGHTA and CDR2 FQGNSA come from the germline V gene. The CDR3, as DNA: TGTGCCAGCAGCTTAGGGAGGGACAGGAGAGCTGAAAAACTGTTTTTT. Translated: CASSLGRDRRAEKLFF.

V is TRBV2 and J is TRBJ2-6, with D tentatively TRBD1 (6 bases). From germline, CDR1 is SNHLY and CDR2 FYNNEI. The CDR3 length is 13 residues. Trimming shortened V by 6 bases and J by 3 bases, and 6 bases separated the two germline ends. Here the CDR3 reads CASRTGGANVLTF. In DNA form, the CDR3 reads TGTGCCAGCAGGACAGGTGGGGCCAACGTCCTGACTTTC.

Comments on this clone: A read error may be the cause here, since a much bigger clone is one base away. The genes are TRBV4-3 and TRBJ2-7; TRBD1 agrees at 7 bases. V was pared by 4 bases and J by 9 bases, with 9 bases of the junction left unmatched. CDR1 is LGHNA, CDR2 YSLEER, per germline. The CDR3 contains 13 residues. The CDR3 reads CASSREQGKRQYF. As DNA, the CDR3 is TGCGCCAGCAGCCGAGAACAGGGGAAGAGGCAGTACTTC.

This clone showed up just a few times. CDR3 DNA: TGTGCCAGCTCACCACGGGCTAGCGGGAGGGGGTACAATGAGCAGTTCTTC. Translated, it gives CASSPRASGRGYNEQFF. The chain recombines TRBV18 with TRBJ2-1; 12 bases fit TRBD2. The CDR3 extends over 17 amino acids. V was pared by 1 base and J by 4 bases, with 5 bases of the junction left unmatched. The germline CDR1 and CDR2 sequences are KGHSH and LQKENI.

The chain carries TRBV28 and TRBJ2-7, with TRBD1 as a possible D gene (5 bases). The CDR3 totals 14 residues. Germline CDR1 and CDR2: MDHEN and SYDVKM. V was pared by 2 bases and J by 6 bases, with 14 bases between. The CDR3 loop is CASSLSQGGREQYF. DNA for the CDR3: TGTGCCAGCAGTTTAAGCCAGGGTGGTCGCGAGCAGTACTTC.

For this clone: The sample holds other DNA sequences that translate to the same CDR3. This chain connects TRBV28 to TRBJ2-1; D is uncertain. CDR3 length: 11 amino acids. Germline V lookup: CDR1 MDHEN, CDR2 SYDVKM. V lost 6 bases and J lost 4, with 4 bases in between. CDR3 sequence: CASRSYNEQFF. The CDR3 region has the DNA TGTGCCAGCAGATCATACAATGAGCAGTTCTTC.

The DNA of the CDR3 is TGTGCCAGCACGTGGGCCCGGGACCGACCGGCTTTCTTT. It is translated as CASTWARDRPAFF. The genes are TRBV6-5 and TRBJ1-1; a possible D gene is TRBD1 (5 bases). CDR1 and CDR2 from the germline V gene are MNHEY and SVGAGI. CDR3 length: 13 amino acids. Deletions cut 7 bases from V and 11 bases from J, with 20 bases between.

This rearrangement joins TRBV18 to TRBJ2-2, with no clear D. Germline CDR1 reads KGHSH; CDR2 reads LQKENI. V lost 0 bases to trimming and J lost 6 bases, with 2 bases between them. This CDR3 region has 12 residues. The CDR3 DNA sequence: TGTGCCAGCTCACCACCGTCCGGGGAGCTGTTTTTT. It codes for CASSPPSGELFF.

Note on this clone: Other DNA sequences in the same sample also yield this CDR3. The CDR3, as DNA: TGTGCCTGGAGTGTAGTGGGGGATACGCAGTATTTT. This gives the protein CAWSVVGDTQYF. This rearrangement joins TRBV30 to TRBJ2-3; D is uncertain. The CDR3 length is 12 residues. V gave up 0 bases and J gave up 6 bases, with 7 bases separating them. CDR1 is GTSNPN, CDR2 SVGIG, per germline (reference sequence).

Comment on this clone: Other DNA sequences within the sample encode an identical CDR3. V usage is TRBV7-3 and J usage is TRBJ2-1; TRBD1 or TRBD2 may be the D gene (5 bases each). Germline CDR1 SGHTA, CDR2 FQGTGA. This CDR3 spans 13 amino acids. Trimming shortened V by 3 bases and J by 5 bases, and 8 bases separated the two germline ends. Here the CDR3 DNA reads TGTGCCAGCAGCTTGGGACGTAACAATGAGCAGTTCTTC. It yields the protein CASSLGRNNEQFF.

The V and J genes are TRBV29-1 and TRBJ1-3; D gene ambiguous. The CDR3 totals 13 residues. V lost 7 bases and J lost 3, with 13 bases in between. Germline lookup yields CDR1 SQVTM and CDR2 ANQGSEA. CDR3 region: CSASQRDGNTIYF. The CDR3 region has the DNA TGCAGCGCTTCTCAGAGAGATGGAAACACCATATATTTT.

Regarding this clone: This sample also contains other DNA sequences that code for the same CDR3. The genes are TRBV9 and TRBJ1-1, with D tentatively TRBD1 (5 bases). Germline CDR1 reads SGDLS; CDR2 reads YYNGEE. The CDR3 is 13 amino acids. Trimming left V 2 bases short and J 2 bases short, with 7 bases between. The DNA of the CDR3 is TGTGCCAGCAGCGTCCAGGGAAACACTGAAGCTTTCTTT. Its translation is CASSVQGNTEAFF.

The V call is TRBV11-1, the J call TRBJ2-5, with D perhaps given as TRBD1 or TRBD2 (7 bases each). Trimming pared 4 bases from V and 11 bases from J, leaving 17 bases between. CDR3 length: 13 amino acids. Germline V gene data show CDR1 as SGHAT and CDR2 as FQDESV (reference sequence). The CDR3 nucleotides are TGTGCCAGCAGCTATCCACAGGGGCGGGAGCAGTACTTC. It translates to CASSYPQGREQYF.

The J gene is TRBJ1-4, the V gene TRBV6-1; D call uncertain. Germline assignment: CDR1 MNHNS and CDR2 SASEGT. V dropped 2 bases and J dropped 5 bases, with 3 bases sitting between them. This CDR3 has 12 amino acids. This CDR3 reads CASSELNEKLFF. CDR3 bases: TGTGCCAGCAGTGAACTGAATGAAAAACTGTTTTTT.

Written as DNA, the CDR3 is TGTGCCAGCAGTCAACTCGGCTCCGCAGGAAACTATGGCTACACCTTC. Its protein is CASSQLGSAGNYGYTF. The V gene is TRBV28, the J gene TRBJ1-2; D unresolved. This CDR3 spans 16 amino acids. CDR1 is MDHEN, CDR2 SYDVKM, per germline. V was cut by 5 bases and J by 2 bases, with 18 bases left in between.

For the CDR3, the DNA is TGTGCCAGCAGCTTGGACCCTAGCACAGATACGCAGTATTTT. Translating gives CASSLDPSTDTQYF. The chain joins TRBV5-6 to TRBJ2-3; D not resolved. V lost 0 bases to trimming and J lost 0 bases, with 5 bases between them. Looked up from germline, CDR1 is SGHDT and CDR2 is YYEEEE. This CDR3 comprises 14 residues.

V and J are TRBV5-1 and TRBJ2-2, with D possibly matching TRBD2 (6 bases). Germline CDR1 reads SGHRS; CDR2 reads YFSETQ. Trimming pared 4 bases from V and 3 bases from J, leaving 13 bases between. The CDR3 covers 15 residues. CDR3 nucleotide sequence: TGCGCCAGCAGCCCCTCTGGGGGGTACACCGGGGAGCTGTTTTTT. It encodes CASSPSGGYTGELFF.

Turning to this clone: A far larger clone differs by one base, so this is likely a read error. The rearrangement links TRBV30 to TRBJ1-3; no clear D gene. V lost 0 bases, J lost 4 bases, and 4 bases lay in between. CDR1 GTSNPN and CDR2 SVGIG come from the germline V gene (reference sequence). The CDR3 runs 12 residues. CDR3: CAWSVKGNTIYF. CDR3 sequence (DNA): TGTGCCTGGAGTGTAAAAGGAAACACCATATATTTT.

The CDR3 spells CASARTNTGELFF. DNA of the CDR3: TGTGCCAGCGCTAGAACGAACACCGGGGAGCTGTTTTTT. The rearrangement links TRBV7-3 to TRBJ2-2; D ambiguous. The V gene lost 8 bases and the J gene lost 0 bases, with 7 bases spanning the gap. Germline CDR1 SGHTA, CDR2 FQGTGA. The CDR3 loop spans 13 amino acids.

On this clone: The identical CDR3 is also encoded by other nucleotide sequences in the sample. V is TRBV10-3 and J is TRBJ2-5; TRBD2 agrees at 7 bases. The CDR3 has 11 residues. From germline, CDR1 is ENHRY and CDR2 SYGVKD. The DNA of the CDR3 is TGTGCTACCAGCGGGGAAGAGACCCAGTACTTC. Translating it yields CATSGEETQYF.